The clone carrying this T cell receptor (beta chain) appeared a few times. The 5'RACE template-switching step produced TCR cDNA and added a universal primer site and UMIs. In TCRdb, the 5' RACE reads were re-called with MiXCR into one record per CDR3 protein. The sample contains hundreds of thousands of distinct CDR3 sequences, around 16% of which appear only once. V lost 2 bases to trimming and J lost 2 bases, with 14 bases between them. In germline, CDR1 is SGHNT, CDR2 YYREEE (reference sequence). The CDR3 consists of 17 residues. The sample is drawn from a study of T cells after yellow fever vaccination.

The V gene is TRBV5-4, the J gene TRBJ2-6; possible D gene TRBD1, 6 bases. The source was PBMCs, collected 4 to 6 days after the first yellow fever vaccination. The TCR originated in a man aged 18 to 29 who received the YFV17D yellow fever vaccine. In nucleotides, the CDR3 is TGTGCCAGCAGCTTCGACCTTCAGGGGACTGGGGCCAACGTCCTGACTTTC. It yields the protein CASSFDLQGTGANVLTF.